This T cell receptor (beta chain) appears in the sequencing data of a study of T-cell memory formation after mild COVID-19. V gave up 5 bases and J gave up 1 base, with 5 bases separating them. CDR3 length: 12 amino acids. Germline lookup yields CDR1 SEHNR and CDR2 FQNEAQ (reference sequence). TCRdb fed the 5' RACE reads into MiXCR, producing one record per CDR3 protein. Of under 300,000 distinct CDR3 sequences detected, less than 9.5% appear once; the ten largest clones hold 20% to 25%. This clonotype was obtained from a young man who had mild COVID-19 (a few samples of this study predate the infection). Cell type and time point are not known. Sequencing was performed on PBMCs or a T cell subset sorted from them (not recorded which). This chain links TRBV7-9 with TRBJ2-5; D remains ambiguous. In DNA, the CDR3 is TGTGCCAGCAGCGCGGTCCAAGAGACCCAGTACTTC. Protein product: CASSAVQETQYF.